One T cell receptor beta chain is described in this entry. The sample comes from a study of blood T cell repertoires in COVID-19. Produced via immunoSEQ multiplex PCR; TCRdb's table is partial and in-frame only. The repertoire has about 90,000 clones, over 80% of them found once; the top ten carry 12%. The CDR3 spans 15 residues. Trimming cost V 4 bases and J 1 base, with 13 bases left between them. The germline V gene encodes CDR1 KGHDR and CDR2 SFDVKD. This receptor was taken from a woman aged 65 to 85 with active or convalescent COVID-19. The V and J genes are TRBV24-1 and TRBJ2-7, with D perhaps TRBD2 (5 bases). The sequenced sample consisted of peripheral blood. CDR3 amino acids: CATSDPRTGSYEQYF. Here the CDR3 DNA reads TGTGCCACCAGTGACCCCCGGACGGGATCCTACGAGCAGTACTTC.